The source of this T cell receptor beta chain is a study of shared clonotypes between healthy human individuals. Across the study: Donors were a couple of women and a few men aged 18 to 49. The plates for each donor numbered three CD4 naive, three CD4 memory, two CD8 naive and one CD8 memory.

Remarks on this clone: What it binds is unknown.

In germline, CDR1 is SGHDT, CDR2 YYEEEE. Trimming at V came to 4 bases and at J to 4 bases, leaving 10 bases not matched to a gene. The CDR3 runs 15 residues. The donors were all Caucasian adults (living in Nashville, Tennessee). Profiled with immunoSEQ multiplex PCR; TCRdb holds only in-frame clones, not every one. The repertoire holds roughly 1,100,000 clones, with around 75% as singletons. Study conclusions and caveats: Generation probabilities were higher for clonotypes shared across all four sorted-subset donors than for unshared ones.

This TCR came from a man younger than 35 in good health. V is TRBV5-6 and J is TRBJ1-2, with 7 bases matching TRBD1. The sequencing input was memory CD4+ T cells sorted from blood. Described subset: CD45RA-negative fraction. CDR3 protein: CASSPRQGGFYGYTF. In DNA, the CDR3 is TGTGCCAGCAGCCCCCGACAGGGAGGGTTCTATGGCTACACCTTC.